Each of the 9 T cell receptor beta chains below was sequenced from the same sample in a study of human T cells and chemical hapten exposure. TCRdb recomputed calls from the RACE reads with MiXCR, one row per CDR3 protein. The sample lists roughly 380,000 distinct CDR3 sequences; about 6% were seen once. Sample time point: patch test 2, 6 weeks after DPC sensitization. Regarding treatment: therapeutic diphenylcyclopropenone sensitization with weekly scalp DPC. Sequences were derived from whole blood, sampled in connection with sensitization to the hapten diphenylcyclopropenone (DPC). The receptors shown here come from a young woman with alopecia areata. Some clones in this sample may be carry-over from other donors' samples.

This chain links TRBV7-2 with TRBJ2-5; 8 bases match TRBD1. The V gene's germline CDR1 is SGHTA and CDR2 FQGNSA. The CDR3 is 15 amino acids. V dropped 2 bases and J dropped 2; count of bases not matched to a gene: 4. The CDR3 DNA reads as TGTGCCAGCAGCTTACAACAGGGGGGTCAAGAGACCCAGTACTTC. This sequence encodes CASSLQQGGQETQYF.

This clonotype was observed at least ten times. The chain joins TRBV9 to TRBJ1-2; D is possibly TRBD1 (5 bases). Germline CDR1 SGDLS, CDR2 YYNGEE. There are 13 residues in the CDR3. V lost 3 bases and J 8 bases, leaving 14 bases between the germline ends. The CDR3 coding sequence is TGTGCCAGCAGCGGGGGGAGGCGAACAGGCTACACCTTC. Residues: CASSGGRRTGYTF.

This chain joins TRBV6-5 and TRBJ2-7; the match to TRBD1 covers 8 bases. The germline gives CDR1 MNHEY, CDR2 SVGAGI. J lost 3 bases, V lost 6 bases, and 7 bases had no gene match. The CDR3 covers 14 residues. CDR3 nucleotide sequence: TGTGCCAGCAGGCCGGGGACAGGACTCTACGAGCAGTACTTC. Amino acid sequence: CASRPGTGLYEQYF.

This clonotype was observed at least ten times. J is TRBJ2-5 and V is TRBV7-2; weak D call: TRBD2 (6 bases). The CDR3 totals 14 residues. CDR1 and CDR2 (germline): SGHTA, FQGNSA. The germline V and J ends were trimmed by 1 base and 3 bases, with 9 bases remaining between them. The CDR3 DNA reads as TGTGCCAGCAGCTTAGTCGGCGGGGAAGAGACCCAGTACTTC. Translated, it gives CASSLVGGEETQYF.

This clonotype occurred many times. This chain links TRBV6-2 or TRBV6-3 with TRBJ2-3; TRBD1 is a possible D gene (6 bases). The CDR3 is made up of 17 amino acids. Germline V gene sequence: CDR1 MNHEY, CDR2 SVGEGT. Trimming removed 5 bases at V and 1 base at J, with 19 bases between. CDR3 loop: CASSEDRPPVGTDTQYF. The DNA for the CDR3 is TGTGCCAGCAGTGAGGACAGACCCCCCGTAGGCACAGATACGCAGTATTTT.

This clonotype was detected only a few times. The chain combines TRBV20-1 with TRBJ1-1; 8 nucleotides agree with TRBD1. Germline trimming cut 1 base from V and 3 bases from J; bases unmatched to any gene: 4. This CDR3 region has 14 residues. Germline lookup yields CDR1 DFQATT and CDR2 SNEGSKA (reference sequence). The CDR3 bases are TGCAGTGCTAGAGTTCAGGGGGCAGACACTGAAGCTTTCTTT. This codes for CSARVQGADTEAFF.

This clonotype came up a few times. The chain carries TRBV5-1 and TRBJ1-4; tentatively, D is TRBD1 (5 bases). The V gene's germline CDR1 is SGHRS and CDR2 YFSETQ. Trimming cost V 0 bases and J 5 bases, with 8 bases left between them. This CDR3 is built from 14 residues. Here the CDR3 DNA reads TGCGCCAGCAGCTTGGATGGGGGGAATGAAAAACTGTTTTTT. The encoded protein is CASSLDGGNEKLFF. The full variable domain, rest sourced from reference TRBV5-1 and TRBJ1-4, is KAGVTQTPRYLIKTRGQQVTLSCSPISGHRSVSWYQQTPGQGLQFLFEYFSETQRNKGNFPGRFSGRQFSNSRSEMNVSTLELGDSALYLCASSLDGGNEKLFFGSGTQLSVL.

The chain links TRBV18 to TRBJ1-2; 9 bases fit TRBD1. Germline V lookup: CDR1 KGHSH, CDR2 LQKENI. The CDR3 contains 13 residues. After removal of 5 bases from V and 8 bases from J, the junction contained 6 bases not matched to a gene. CDR3 protein: CASSIRTGEGYTF. As DNA, the CDR3 is TGTGCCAGCTCAATTAGGACAGGGGAAGGCTACACCTTC.

This clonotype has ten or more counts. This chain uses TRBV7-2 with TRBJ1-5; no clear D. Per germline, CDR1 SGHTA and CDR2 FQGNSA. CDR3 size: 13 residues. V dropped 5 bases and J dropped 6 bases, with 11 bases sitting between them. CDR3 sequence reads: CASSRERGQPQHF. In DNA form, the CDR3 reads TGTGCCAGCAGCCGGGAGCGAGGTCAGCCCCAGCATTTT.